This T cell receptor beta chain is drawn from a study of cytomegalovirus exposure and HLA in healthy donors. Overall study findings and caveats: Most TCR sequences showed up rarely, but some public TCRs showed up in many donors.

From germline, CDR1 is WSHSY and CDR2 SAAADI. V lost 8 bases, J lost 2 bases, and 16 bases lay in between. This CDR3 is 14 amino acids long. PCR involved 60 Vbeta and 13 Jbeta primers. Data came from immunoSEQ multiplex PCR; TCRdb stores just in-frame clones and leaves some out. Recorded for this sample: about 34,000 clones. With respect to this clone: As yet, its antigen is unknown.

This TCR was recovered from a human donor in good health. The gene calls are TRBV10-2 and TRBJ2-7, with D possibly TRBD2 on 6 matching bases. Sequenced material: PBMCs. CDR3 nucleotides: TGCGCCAGCCTATCCGGGCCGGGGGCCTACGAGCAGTACTTC. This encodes CASLSGPGAYEQYF.